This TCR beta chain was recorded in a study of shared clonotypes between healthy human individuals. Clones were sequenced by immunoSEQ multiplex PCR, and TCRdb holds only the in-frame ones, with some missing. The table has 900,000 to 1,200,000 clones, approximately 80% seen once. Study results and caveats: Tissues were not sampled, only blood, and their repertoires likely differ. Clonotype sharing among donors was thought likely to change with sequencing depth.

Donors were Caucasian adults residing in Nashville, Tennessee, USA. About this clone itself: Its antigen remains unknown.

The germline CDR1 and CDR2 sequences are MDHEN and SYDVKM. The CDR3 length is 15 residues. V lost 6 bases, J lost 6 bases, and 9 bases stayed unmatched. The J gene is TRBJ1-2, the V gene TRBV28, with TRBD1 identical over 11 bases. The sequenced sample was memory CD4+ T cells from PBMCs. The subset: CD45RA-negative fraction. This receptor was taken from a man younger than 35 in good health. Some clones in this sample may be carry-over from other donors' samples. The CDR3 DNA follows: TGTGCCAGCAGCAGACTTGGACAGGGGGCCGATGGCTACACCTTC. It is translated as CASSRLGQGADGYTF.